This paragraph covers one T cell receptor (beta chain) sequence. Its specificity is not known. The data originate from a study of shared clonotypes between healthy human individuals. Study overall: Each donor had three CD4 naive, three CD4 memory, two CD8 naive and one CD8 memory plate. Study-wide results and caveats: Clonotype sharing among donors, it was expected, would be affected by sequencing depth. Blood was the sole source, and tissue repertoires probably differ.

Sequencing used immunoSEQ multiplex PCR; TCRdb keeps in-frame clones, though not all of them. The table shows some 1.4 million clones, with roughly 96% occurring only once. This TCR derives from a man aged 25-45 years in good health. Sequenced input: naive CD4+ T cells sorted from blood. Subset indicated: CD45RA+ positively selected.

CDR3 sequence reads: CASSFTPSQPQHF. The CDR3 region has the DNA TGTGCCAGCAGCTTTACTCCTAGTCAGCCCCAGCATTTT. The rearrangement uses TRBV5-6 and TRBJ1-5, with D uncertain. Per germline, CDR1 SGHDT and CDR2 YYEEEE. The CDR3 contains 13 residues. The V end lost 2 bases, the J end lost 6 bases, and 9 bases lay between the germline ends.